This TCR beta chain was captured by sequencing in a study of cytomegalovirus exposure and HLA in healthy donors. A word on this clone: The antigen remains undetermined.

There are 14 residues in the CDR3. V shed 3 bases and J shed 1 base, with 9 bases lying between them. Per the germline V gene, CDR1 is SGHTA and CDR2 is FQGNSA. Study results and caveats: TCR beta sequences reportedly predicted the HLA-A and HLA-B alleles of most subjects accurately. An analysis was carried out later, and it reportedly showed fewer N-insertions in an Asian-associated ancestry cluster than the roughly 670-donor mean.

Amplification used 60 Vbeta primers and 13 Jbeta primers. Original data processing: Unique TCR beta chains totaled 65 million to 95 million in a later count, with roughly 10 million of them shared. TCRdb keeps only in-frame clones here, not all; method: immunoSEQ multiplex PCR. The V and J calls and clone size are taken from that table; D and trimming were inferred from the DNA. Of around 120,000 clones listed, 79% are singletons. Sequenced material: PBMCs. The rearrangement joins TRBV7-2 to TRBJ1-1, with a possible D match to TRBD1 (5 bases). This receptor was obtained from a man under 40 in good health and CMV-seropositive. The CDR3 DNA is TGTGCCAGCAGCTTTTCAGGGTGGAACACTGAAGCTTTCTTT. It is translated as CASSFSGWNTEAFF. Drawing the rest from reference TRBV7-2 and TRBJ1-1, the complete variable domain is GAGVSQSPSNKVTEKGKDVELRCDPISGHTALYWYRQSLGQGLEFLIYFQGNSAPDKSGLPSDRFSAERTGGSVSTLTIQRTQQEDSAVYLCASSFSGWNTEAFFGQGTRLTVV.